This T cell receptor (beta chain) was documented in a study of blood T cells in healthy people across ages. General study findings and limits: Measured against age, TCR beta diversity per million T cells decreased in a roughly linear manner. Unknown CMV status may confound age-related changes in expanded clones.

This clonotype was seen a single time. Its antigen is unknown. The junction had 10 bases not matched to a gene; V was cut back by 2 bases and J by 6 bases. Germline V lookup: CDR1 MNHNS, CDR2 SASEGT. The CDR3 is 17 amino acids. PCR was performed a second time for about 7 to 12 cycles using a sample-barcoded 5' primer and a J-beta primer mix. TCRdb recomputed calls from the 5' RACE reads with MiXCR, one row per CDR3 protein. The data show approximately 880,000 distinct CDR3 sequences, around 49% seen once. Sequenced input: blood. V gene TRBV6-1 combines with J gene TRBJ2-1; 10 bases are a match to TRBD1. The sequence was collected from a man younger than 45 in good health. The CDR3 is CASSEIGTGVHINEQFF. CDR3 coding DNA: TGTGCCAGCAGTGAAATAGGGACAGGGGTCCACATCAATGAGCAGTTCTTC.